Listed below are T cell receptor beta chains from one sample, sequenced in a study of radiation and T cells in renal cell carcinoma. Assay: immunoSEQ multiplex PCR; the TCRdb copy retains only in-frame clones and omits some. Here the sample spans about 130,000 clones, 81% being singletons. The source material was blood, sampled from a patient whose treatment included radiotherapy and nephrectomy. The receptors stem from a woman in her fifties or sixties with renal cell carcinoma. CDR3s include the opening cysteine and the closing phenylalanine or tryptophan. The D gene is left open where the match is weak.

TGTGCCAGCAGCGTGGGGCAGGACTATGGCTACACCTTC | CASSVGQDYGYTF | TRBJ1-2 | TRBV9 | NA
TGTGCCAGCTCAGTAGGACTAGCGGGATACAATGAGCAGTTCTTC | CASSVGLAGYNEQFF | TRBJ2-1 | TRBV18 | TRBD2
TGTGCCACCAGCAGAGGTCCGCGAGGAGACAGCACAGATACGCAGTATTTT | CATSRGPRGDSTDTQYF | TRBJ2-3 | TRBV15 | NA
TGTGCCAGCAGCTTGGATCTTGTTACAGGAAACACCATATATTTT | CASSLDLVTGNTIYF | TRBJ1-3 | TRBV5-4 | NA
TGTGCCAGCAGTTATCAGACAGGGGTGACTGAAGCTTTCTTT | CASSYQTGVTEAFF | TRBJ1-1 | TRBV6-5 | TRBD1
TGTGCCAGCAGCGCCCTGACAGGGTTGGACACTGAAGCTTTCTTT | CASSALTGLDTEAFF | TRBJ1-1 | TRBV7-9 | TRBD1
TGTGCCAGCAGCGTAGGGCCTACAACGAGCGATACGCAGTATTTT | CASSVGPTTSDTQYF | TRBJ2-3 | TRBV9 | NA
TGTGCCAGTAGTAGTCAAGGGAGAGACTCTGGAAACACCATATATTTT | CASSSQGRDSGNTIYF | TRBJ1-3 | TRBV19 | NA
TGTGCCAGCAGCTTATCTGGAGATCAGCCCCAGCATTTT | CASSLSGDQPQHF | TRBJ1-5 | TRBV7-9 | NA
TGTGCCAGCAGCTTAGCGTTCGGGGGGCGAGGAGATACGCAGTATTTT | CASSLAFGGRGDTQYF | TRBJ2-3 | TRBV7-9 | NA